The 30 T cell receptor beta chains given below trace back to one sample, sequenced in a study of T cells in Graves' hyperthyroidism and ophthalmopathy. There were TCR beta CDR3 regions amplified from RNA transcripts. HTBI primers were used for first-round RT-PCR of the TCR CDR3. TCRdb independently ran MiXCR on the multiplex PCR reads; one entry per CDR3 protein. The sample has about 270,000 distinct CDR3 sequences, about 16% seen once; the top ten hold around 30%. Sequenced material: blood. The receptors were sampled from a woman between 50 and 59 years old with Graves' hyperthyroidism that later progressed to Graves' ophthalmopathy.

Concerning this clonotype itself: Its ends do not fully match the called genes, so a read error is possible. The genes are TRBV10-3 and TRBJ2-2, with 12 bases aligning to TRBD1. Germline CDR1 is ENHRY and CDR2 is SYGVKD. The CDR3 has 16 amino acids. The CDR3 DNA follows: TGTGCCATCAGCCAGGGACAGGGGGCTGGTACCGGGGAGCTGCTTTTT. Protein product: CAISQGQGAGTGELLF.

The sample holds many counts of this clonotype. CDR3 coding DNA: TGCAGTGCTAGAGATCACCAGGGGATCTACGCTAACTATGGCTACACCTTC. It translates to CSARDHQGIYANYGYTF. The chain uses TRBV20-1 and TRBJ1-2, with D possibly TRBD1 on 6 matching bases. Germline-derived CDR1 and CDR2 are DFQATT and SNEGSKA (reference sequence). Trimming pared 0 bases from V and 0 bases from J, leaving 17 bases between. CDR3 length equals 17 residues.

To note about this clonotype: A clone one base away is much larger, so this may be a read error. The chain combines TRBV20-1 with TRBJ1-5; perhaps TRBD1 as D (5 bases). Trimming removed 5 bases from V and 1 base from J, with 21 bases in between. The CDR3 runs to 17 residues. Germline CDR1 and CDR2: DFQATT and SNEGSKA (reference sequence). The CDR3 is CSAGGARGRSSNQPQHF. DNA for the CDR3: TGCAGTGCTGGCGGGGCCCGGGGTCGATCAAGCAATCAGCCCCAGCATTTT.

This clonotype was picked up many times. This chain uses TRBV6-1 with TRBJ2-7, with a possible D match to TRBD2 (5 bases). The V and J ends lost 6 bases and 2 bases respectively, with 14 bases between them. The CDR3 extends over 14 amino acids. Germline CDR1 MNHNS, CDR2 SASEGT. CDR3 DNA sequence: TGTGCCAGCAGGGGAACTAGGTCCGCCTACGAGCAGTACTTC. It is translated as CASRGTRSAYEQYF.

The chain couples TRBV11-1 to TRBJ1-1; possible D gene TRBD1, 6 bases. Trimming removed 5 bases at V and 11 bases at J, with 12 bases between. This CDR3 is built from 11 residues. Germline CDR1 is SGHAT and CDR2 is FQDESV (reference sequence). In nucleotides, the CDR3 is TGTGCCAGCAGCCCACAGGGTACGGCTTTCTTT. This translates into CASSPQGTAFF. Together with reference TRBV11-1 and TRBJ1-1, the CDR3 gives the full variable domain: EAEVAQSPRYKITEKSQAVAFWCDPISGHATLYWYRQILGQGPELLVQFQDESVVDDSQLPKDRFSAERLKGVDSTLKIQPAELGDSAMYLCASSPQGTAFFGQGTRLTVV.

The table lists this clonotype with many counts. This chain connects TRBV11-2 to TRBJ2-3, with TRBD2 matching over 8 bases. The ends lost 5 bases at V and 2 bases at J; junction bases unmatched: 15. The CDR3 has 18 amino acids. Germline V gene sequence: CDR1 SGHAT, CDR2 FQNNGV. The CDR3 bases are TGTGCCAGCAGCCGGCGGATGGCAAGCGGGAGCGACACAGATACGCAGTATTTT. Translated: CASSRRMASGSDTDTQYF.

This clonotype has at least ten counts. The V call is TRBV20-1, the J call TRBJ2-1; the match to TRBD2 covers 11 bases. The CDR3 is 14 amino acids. V lost 3 bases, J lost 3 bases, and 1 base stayed unmatched. Looked up from germline, CDR1 is DFQATT and CDR2 is SNEGSKA (reference sequence). CDR3 region: CSARGLADYNEQFF. CDR3 in DNA: TGCAGTGCTAGGGGACTAGCGGACTACAATGAGCAGTTCTTC.

Ten or more counts support this clonotype. The chain uses TRBV6-5 and TRBJ2-3, with no clear D. The CDR3 runs to 17 residues. Trimming took off 6 bases at V and 1 base at J, with 20 bases between the two ends. CDR1 is MNHEY and CDR2 is SVGAGI in the germline V gene. The CDR3, as DNA: TGTGCCAGCAGCTTACTCGACTCCCAGTCGGGCACAGATACGCAGTATTTT. Translated, it gives CASSLLDSQSGTDTQYF.

V usage is TRBV25-1 and J usage is TRBJ2-5, with unresolved D. The ends were cut back, 4 bases at V and 4 bases at J, with 10 bases in the middle. The length of the CDR3 is 13 residues. Germline V gene sequence: CDR1 MGHDK, CDR2 SYGVNS. This chain's CDR3 is CASSAQKIETQYF. The DNA for the CDR3 is TGTGCCAGCAGTGCACAGAAGATAGAGACCCAGTACTTC. Complete variable domain (other parts from reference TRBV25-1 and TRBJ2-5): EADIYQTPRYLVIGTGKKITLECSQTMGHDKMYWYQQDPGMELHLIHYSYGVNSTEKGDLSSESTVSRIRTEHFPLTLESARPSHTSQYLCASSAQKIETQYFGPGTRLLVL.

This clonotype was found many times. The chain carries TRBV5-1 and TRBJ2-1, with D tentatively TRBD2 (6 bases). The CDR3 is made up of 16 amino acids. Trimming shortened V by 4 bases and J by 0 bases, and 14 bases separated the two germline ends. The V gene's germline CDR1 is SGHRS and CDR2 YFSETQ. The CDR3 sequence is CASSTASGHSYNEQFF. CDR3 nucleotide sequence: TGCGCCAGCAGCACAGCCAGCGGGCACTCCTACAATGAGCAGTTCTTC.

The sample holds many counts of this clonotype. J is TRBJ1-4 and V is TRBV12-3 or TRBV12-4; D unclear. The V end lost 3 bases, the J end lost 8 bases, and 10 bases lay between the germline ends. The CDR3 has 13 residues. CDR3 sequence reads: CASSLQDGEKLFF. CDR3 nucleotide sequence: TGTGCCAGCAGTTTGCAGGATGGAGAAAAACTGTTTTTT.

This clonotype was observed many times. The V call is TRBV7-8, the J call TRBJ1-1; TRBD1 aligns across 8 bases. With 5 bases clipped from V and 0 bases from J, the junction kept 8 bases outside the gene matches. CDR3 length equals 16 residues. The V gene's germline CDR1 is SGHVS and CDR2 FQNEAQ. The CDR3, as DNA: TGTGCCAGCAGCCGATGGACAGGGCCTATGAACACTGAAGCTTTCTTT. This codes for CASSRWTGPMNTEAFF.

This clonotype was detected many times. The rearrangement joins TRBV9 to TRBJ2-3; D gene ambiguous. CDR1 is SGDLS, CDR2 YYNGEE, per germline. V lost 3 bases and J 1 base, leaving 9 bases between the germline ends. The CDR3 is 14 residues long. The CDR3 spells CASSETIGTDTQYF. Written as DNA, the CDR3 is TGTGCCAGCAGCGAGACAATCGGCACAGATACGCAGTATTTT.

This clonotype came up many times. The chain uses TRBV5-1 and TRBJ1-2; no reliable D call. The V gene's germline CDR1 is SGHRS and CDR2 YFSETQ. The CDR3 loop spans 12 amino acids. With 0 bases removed from V and 10 bases from J, the gap between germline ends came to 10 bases. CDR3 protein: CASSLDQESYTF. The CDR3, as DNA: TGCGCCAGCAGCTTGGACCAGGAATCCTACACCTTC. Complete variable domain (other parts from reference TRBV5-1 and TRBJ1-2): KAGVTQTPRYLIKTRGQQVTLSCSPISGHRSVSWYQQTPGQGLQFLFEYFSETQRNKGNFPGRFSGRQFSNSRSEMNVSTLELGDSALYLCASSLDQESYTFGSGTRLTVV.

This clonotype came up many times. The J gene is TRBJ2-5, the V gene TRBV5-1, with TRBD1 matching 9 bases. The germline gives CDR1 SGHRS, CDR2 YFSETQ. After removal of 3 bases from V and 7 bases from J, the junction contained 10 bases not matched to a gene. The CDR3 runs to 15 residues. CDR3 residues: CASSWAGTGLATQYF. CDR3 nucleotides: TGCGCCAGCAGCTGGGCCGGGACAGGGTTGGCGACCCAGTACTTC. The full variable domain, in which reference TRBV5-1 and TRBJ2-5 provide the parts outside the CDR3, is KAGVTQTPRYLIKTRGQQVTLSCSPISGHRSVSWYQQTPGQGLQFLFEYFSETQRNKGNFPGRFSGRQFSNSRSEMNVSTLELGDSALYLCASSWAGTGLATQYFGPGTRLLVL.

This clonotype occurred many times. The J gene is TRBJ2-2, the V gene TRBV5-1; unclear D gene. The CDR3 loop spans 16 amino acids. Deletions cut 7 bases from V and 1 base from J, with 17 bases between. Germline CDR1 and CDR2: SGHRS and YFSETQ. CDR3 loop: CASSPARILNTGELFF. In DNA form, the CDR3 reads TGCGCCAGCTCCCCGGCCAGGATACTGAACACCGGGGAGCTGTTTTTT.

Many counts were recorded for this clonotype. The rearrangement joins TRBV11-2 to TRBJ2-5; D might be TRBD1 (6 bases). The CDR3 runs to 14 residues. The V end lost 4 bases, the J end lost 0 bases, and 9 bases lay between the germline ends. CDR1 is SGHAT and CDR2 is FQNNGV in the germline V gene. The CDR3 region is CASSSQGDQETQYF. The CDR3 DNA is TGTGCCAGCAGCTCACAGGGTGACCAAGAGACCCAGTACTTC.

This clonotype was counted many times. The DNA for the CDR3 is TGTGCCAGCAGCTTAGCGGAGGTAGATACGCAGTATTTT. It is translated as CASSLAEVDTQYF. The chain combines TRBV7-8 with TRBJ2-3; weak D call: TRBD2 (5 bases). Germline values: CDR1 SGHVS, CDR2 FQNEAQ. This CDR3 is 13 amino acids long. V was trimmed by 0 bases and J by 5 bases, leaving 6 bases between them.

This clonotype was observed at least ten times. The chain joins TRBV28 to TRBJ1-5; 7 bases align to TRBD1. The CDR3 length is 15 residues. Germline values: CDR1 MDHEN, CDR2 SYDVKM. V gave up 3 bases and J gave up 3 bases; unmatched junction bases: 5. CDR3 sequence (DNA): TGTGCCAGCAGTTTGCGACAGGGACCCAATCAGCCCCAGCATTTT. Amino acids: CASSLRQGPNQPQHF.

This clonotype was recorded at least ten times. The chain has TRBV5-1 and TRBJ1-2, with 8 bases matching TRBD1. J gave up 6 bases and V 4 bases, and 14 bases lay outside the gene matches. This CDR3 contains 16 residues. Germline loops: CDR1 SGHRS, CDR2 YFSETQ. The CDR3 region has the DNA TGCGCCAGCAGCCCTCAGGGGGCGGCCGATTGGGATGGCTACACCTTC. Translation gives CASSPQGAADWDGYTF.

This clonotype was counted ten times or more. V gene TRBV20-1 combines with J gene TRBJ2-7; 9 nucleotides match TRBD2. Germline assignment: CDR1 DFQATT and CDR2 SNEGSKA (reference sequence). Trimming removed 6 bases from V and 7 bases from J; junction bases left unmatched: 13. This CDR3 has 14 amino acids. The DNA for the CDR3 is TGCAGTGCCAATTTGGGCGGGAGGGCCTGGGAGCAGTACTTC. It is translated as CSANLGGRAWEQYF.

For the CDR3, the DNA is TGCGCCAGCAGCCCCACTGGGACATCTTACAATGAGCAGTTCTTC. Its translation is CASSPTGTSYNEQFF. The chain is built from TRBV4-1 and TRBJ2-1; D perhaps matches TRBD1 (6 bases). V was pared by 4 bases and J by 4 bases, with 14 bases between. The CDR3 length is 15 residues. Germline loops: CDR1 MGHRA, CDR2 YSYEKL.

This clonotype has ten or more counts. This rearrangement joins TRBV7-2 to TRBJ1-2; the D gene is possibly TRBD1 (6 bases). The V gene lost 2 bases and the J gene lost 8 bases, with 15 bases spanning the gap. The CDR3 runs 14 residues. CDR1 and CDR2 from the germline V gene are SGHTA and FQGNSA. In DNA, the CDR3 is TGTGCCAGCAGCTTATACAGGGTCGGAGAAGGCTACACCTTC. It encodes CASSLYRVGEGYTF.

Ten or more counts support this clonotype. The V call is TRBV28, the J call TRBJ2-7; 7 bases map to TRBD1. Germline values: CDR1 MDHEN, CDR2 SYDVKM. There are 13 residues in the CDR3. Trimming cost V 6 bases and J 6 bases; bases outside gene matches: 8. This CDR3 reads CASSLSRGFEQYF. CDR3 bases: TGTGCCAGCAGCCTAAGCAGGGGGTTCGAGCAGTACTTC.

In its sample, this clonotype was seen many times. The chain uses TRBV27 and TRBJ2-7, with a possible D match to TRBD2 (5 bases). CDR3 size: 14 residues. Per the germline V gene, CDR1 is MNHEY and CDR2 is SMNVEV (reference sequence). With 3 bases removed from V and 4 bases from J, the gap between germline ends came to 13 bases. The CDR3 is CASSFPRLPYEQYF. In DNA form, the CDR3 reads TGTGCCAGCAGTTTTCCCAGACTACCTTACGAGCAGTACTTC.

This clonotype appeared many times. This sequence joins TRBV6-1 and TRBJ2-1; 11 positions match TRBD2. The CDR3 runs 16 residues. J lost 8 bases, V lost 6 bases, and 12 bases had no gene match. Germline V gene sequence: CDR1 MNHNS, CDR2 SASEGT. CDR3: CASSSLTSGILDEQFF. CDR3 coding DNA: TGTGCCAGCAGCAGCCTGACTAGCGGGATTCTTGATGAGCAGTTCTTC.

This clonotype has a count of ten or more. The rearrangement uses TRBV6-5 and TRBJ2-5; D is unclear. Germline V CDR1 and CDR2: MNHEY, SVGAGI. Trimming pared 6 bases from V and 3 bases from J, leaving 5 bases between. The CDR3 covers 11 residues. The CDR3 is CASRVEETQYF. The CDR3 coding sequence is TGTGCCAGCAGGGTAGAAGAGACCCAGTACTTC.

The rearrangement links TRBV20-1 to TRBJ2-7; 7 bases fit TRBD1. With 6 bases clipped from V and 3 bases from J, the junction kept 5 bases outside the gene matches. This CDR3 has 12 amino acids. Germline CDR1 and CDR2: DFQATT and SNEGSKA (reference sequence). The CDR3 protein is CSAGTVNYEQYF. CDR3 sequence (DNA): TGCAGTGCCGGGACAGTGAACTACGAGCAGTACTTC.

A few counts support this clonotype. A much larger clone differs from this one at a single base, so this may be a read error. The V and J genes are TRBV6-1 and TRBJ2-7, with 8 bases matching TRBD1. CDR3 length: 14 amino acids. V lost 6 bases to trimming and J lost 6 bases; unmatched junction nucleotides: 10. Germline V gene lookup returns CDR1 MNHNS and CDR2 SASEGT. CDR3 protein: CASRPGQGTCEQYF. CDR3 bases: TGTGCCAGCAGACCCGGACAGGGAACCTGCGAGCAGTACTTC.

This clonotype occurred a few times. The rearrangement links TRBV19 to TRBJ2-1, with D possibly matching TRBD2 (6 bases). The CDR3 has 13 amino acids. V was trimmed by 5 bases and J by 9 bases, leaving 14 bases between them. Looked up from germline, CDR1 is LNHDA and CDR2 is SQIVND (reference sequence). CDR3 bases: TGTGCCAGTAGTCGGGGGAGAGGTGGTGAGCAGTTCTTC. This translates into CASSRGRGGEQFF.